The 26 T cell receptor beta chains reported below all come from one sample, sequenced in a study of shared clonotypes between healthy human individuals. Repertoires were generated with immunoSEQ multiplex PCR, while TCRdb's copy carries only in-frame clones and drops some. The profile shows about 2.3 million clones, roughly 93% of them singletons. Sequencing input: naive CD4+ T cells from PBMCs. The subset is: CD45RA+ positively selected. The receptors stem from a man between 18 and 35 years old in good health. Some clones in this sample may be carry-over from other donors' samples.

The rearrangement links TRBV19 to TRBJ1-4; 9 bases agree with TRBD1. CDR1 and CDR2 from the germline V gene are LNHDA and SQIVND (reference sequence). The ends lost 5 bases at V and 8 bases at J; junction bases unmatched: 6. The CDR3 is 14 amino acids. The CDR3 region is CASSLDRGDEKLFF. DNA for the CDR3: TGTGCCAGTAGTTTGGACAGGGGAGACGAAAAACTGTTTTTT.

As regards this clone: Other DNA sequences in the sample encode the same CDR3. This chain uses TRBV4-2 with TRBJ2-2; D is ambiguous. The CDR3 has 14 amino acids. V lost 0 bases and J lost 1, with 3 bases in between. Looked up from germline, CDR1 is LGHNA and CDR2 is YNFKEQ. In DNA form, the CDR3 reads TGTGCCAGCAGCCAAGATAGGAACACCGGGGAGCTGTTTTTT. Translating it yields CASSQDRNTGELFF.

The V and J genes are TRBV5-1 and TRBJ2-1, with TRBD2 matching 12 bases. V shed 2 bases, J shed 6 bases, and the junction held 9 bases outside the gene matches. This CDR3 has 17 amino acids. From germline, CDR1 is SGHRS and CDR2 YFSETQ. CDR3 DNA: TGCGCCAGCAGCTTATCCACCGCGGGACTAGCGGGCAATGAGCAGTTCTTC. Protein sequence: CASSLSTAGLAGNEQFF.

The chain is built from TRBV18 and TRBJ1-5; 9 positions match TRBD1. The length of the CDR3 is 15 residues. Germline CDR1 reads KGHSH; CDR2 reads LQKENI. Unmatched junction bases numbered 6, after V lost 2 bases and J lost 7 bases. Here the CDR3 reads CASSPGQGSPQPQHF. Written as DNA, the CDR3 is TGTGCCAGCTCACCAGGACAGGGGAGCCCCCAGCCCCAGCATTTT.

This rearrangement joins TRBV7-9 to TRBJ2-7, with D possibly matching TRBD2 (6 bases). V lost 1 base, J lost 2 bases, and 15 bases lay in between. Germline V gives CDR1 SEHNR, CDR2 FQNEAQ (reference sequence). The length of the CDR3 is 16 residues. CDR3 coding DNA: TGTGCCAGCAGCTTAGAACCGCGGGGCGAGACCTACGAGCAGTACTTC. It yields the protein CASSLEPRGETYEQYF.

The rearrangement joins TRBV28 to TRBJ2-5; no firm D call. The J call may not be correct, given that the DNA end is closer to TRBJ2-7. This CDR3 comprises 11 residues. The germline CDR1 and CDR2 sequences are MDHEN and SYDVKM. The CDR3 DNA follows: TGTGCCAGCAGTTTACTGTACGAGCAGTACTTC. Its translation: CASSLLYEQYF.

On this clone: In the same sample, other DNA sequences code for this CDR3. CDR3 loop: CASSLVVGDTEAFF. DNA of the CDR3: TGTGCCAGCAGCTTAGTTGTAGGTGACACTGAAGCTTTCTTT. The V call is TRBV7-8, the J call TRBJ1-1; D gene uncertain. This CDR3 is 14 amino acids long. Trimming took 1 base from V and 3 from J, leaving 9 bases between them. Germline CDR1 and CDR2: SGHVS and FQNEAQ.

The J gene is TRBJ1-1, the V gene TRBV28; 7 nucleotides match TRBD1. The length of the CDR3 is 14 residues. With 6 bases clipped from V and 4 bases from J, the junction kept 8 bases outside the gene matches. CDR1 is MDHEN, CDR2 SYDVKM, per germline. The CDR3 reads CASSIPGTATEAFF. CDR3 coding DNA: TGTGCCAGCAGCATACCCGGGACAGCCACTGAAGCTTTCTTT.

The V call is TRBV28, the J call TRBJ2-5, with 11 bases lining up with TRBD2. CDR3 length: 17 amino acids. V trimming: 6 bases; J trimming: 4 bases; junction bases outside the gene matches: 13. Germline CDR1 is MDHEN and CDR2 is SYDVKM. CDR3 region: CASRGASLAGVGETQYF. The CDR3 DNA is TGTGCCAGCAGGGGGGCGTCACTAGCGGGAGTAGGAGAGACCCAGTACTTC. Using reference TRBV28 and TRBJ2-5 for the parts outside the CDR3, the full variable domain is DVKVTQSSRYLVKRTGEKVFLECVQDMDHENMFWYRQDPGLGLRLIYFSYDVKMKEKGDIPEGYSVSREKKERFSLILESASTNQTSMYLCASRGASLAGVGETQYFGPGTRLLVL.

The chain links TRBV30 to TRBJ2-1, with 13 nucleotides matching TRBD2. With 7 bases clipped from V and 9 bases from J, the junction kept 12 bases outside the gene matches. The germline V gene encodes CDR1 GTSNPN and CDR2 SVGIG (reference sequence). The CDR3 extends over 15 amino acids. CDR3 DNA: TGTGCCTCCCACCTCACTAGCGGGAGGGCCAGTGAGCAGTTCTTC. Its protein is CASHLTSGRASEQFF.

The rearrangement joins TRBV10-1 to TRBJ2-3, with 8 positions matching TRBD2. V lost 3 bases, J lost 4 bases, and 6 bases stayed unmatched. This CDR3 is 15 amino acids long. Germline CDR1 is WNHNN and CDR2 is SYGVQD (reference sequence). CDR3 sequence: CASSETGGPPDTQYF. CDR3 in DNA: TGCGCCAGCAGTGAAACGGGAGGGCCCCCAGATACGCAGTATTTT.

V gene TRBV19 combines with J gene TRBJ1-5, with TRBD1 identical over 7 bases. The CDR3 consists of 15 residues. Looked up from germline, CDR1 is LNHDA and CDR2 is SQIVND (reference sequence). Germline trimming cut 5 bases from V and 3 bases from J; bases unmatched to any gene: 7. For the CDR3, the DNA is TGTGCCAGTAGTGTCCGGGACAGCCTCAATCAGCCCCAGCATTTT. Translation: CASSVRDSLNQPQHF.

V usage is TRBV5-4 and J usage is TRBJ2-4; D possibly uses TRBD1 or TRBD2 (6 bases each). This CDR3 has 14 amino acids. Trimming took off 4 bases at V and 2 bases at J, with 10 bases between the two ends. The V gene's germline CDR1 is SGHNT and CDR2 YYREEE (reference sequence). In nucleotides, the CDR3 is TGTGCCAGCAGCCTGGGGGGCTCCAAAAACATTCAGTACTTC. The encoded protein is CASSLGGSKNIQYF. The full variable domain, its missing parts supplied by reference TRBV5-4 and TRBJ2-4, is ETGVTQSPTHLIKTRGQQVTLRCSSQSGHNTVSWYQQALGQGPQFIFQYYREEENGRGNFPPRFSGLQFPNYSSELNVNALELDDSALYLCASSLGGSKNIQYFGAGTRLSVL.

The chain links TRBV7-3 to TRBJ2-3; D remains unclear. CDR3 length: 15 residues. V shed 5 bases and J shed 1 base, with 13 bases lying between them. In germline, CDR1 is SGHTA, CDR2 FQGTGA. The CDR3, as DNA: TGTGCCAGCAGCCGCCGGGTTACACGCACAGATACGCAGTATTTT. It is translated as CASSRRVTRTDTQYF.

The chain uses TRBV28 and TRBJ2-7; 9 bases fit TRBD2. V shed 7 bases and J 3 bases; nucleotides not matched to a gene: 16. Germline CDR1 reads MDHEN; CDR2 reads SYDVKM. The CDR3 sequence is 17 residues long. The CDR3 reads CASIHGLAGVRSYEQYF. The DNA for the CDR3 is TGTGCCAGCATCCACGGGTTAGCGGGAGTCCGGAGCTACGAGCAGTACTTC.

The V and J genes are TRBV5-6 and TRBJ1-2; D uncertain. The V end was cut by 2 bases, the J end by 8 bases, with 10 bases between. Germline assignment: CDR1 SGHDT and CDR2 YYEEEE. CDR3 length equals 12 residues. CDR3: CASSFRREGYTF. The CDR3 DNA reads TGTGCCAGCAGCTTTCGCCGGGAGGGCTACACCTTC.

This chain links TRBV5-4 with TRBJ2-5; D ambiguous. The CDR3 extends over 13 amino acids. V was shortened by 2 bases and J by 5 bases, with 10 bases between the two germline ends. The germline V gene encodes CDR1 SGHNT and CDR2 YYREEE (reference sequence). This CDR3 reads CASSFRLGETQYF. Written as DNA, the CDR3 is TGTGCCAGCAGCTTTCGGCTAGGGGAGACCCAGTACTTC.

The chain joins TRBV11-3 to TRBJ2-1, with TRBD2 matching over 8 bases. CDR1 is SGHNT, CDR2 YENEEA, per germline. The CDR3 loop spans 16 amino acids. Germline trimming cut 5 bases from V and 4 bases from J; bases unmatched to any gene: 10. The CDR3 DNA sequence: TGTGCCAGCAGCGCCCAAGCGGGAGCTGCATACAATGAGCAGTTCTTC. The encoded protein is CASSAQAGAAYNEQFF.

V gene TRBV4-3 combines with J gene TRBJ2-3; possible D gene TRBD2, 5 bases. CDR3 length equals 15 residues. V dropped 1 base and J dropped 2 bases, with 10 bases sitting between them. The V gene's germline CDR1 is LGHNA and CDR2 YSLEER. The CDR3 DNA reads as TGCGCCAGCAGCCAAGTAGCGACCCCCACAGATACGCAGTATTTT. Amino acid sequence: CASSQVATPTDTQYF.

The chain is built from TRBV28 and TRBJ2-7, with D perhaps assigned TRBD1 or TRBD2 (7 bases each). Trimming removed 7 bases at V and 2 bases at J, with 21 bases between. The germline CDR1 and CDR2 sequences are MDHEN and SYDVKM. This CDR3 is built from 16 residues. The CDR3 region has the DNA TGTGCCAGCACCTCCCGGGGGGAAGACAGGGCCTACGAGCAGTACTTC. This sequence encodes CASTSRGEDRAYEQYF.

The V gene is TRBV28, the J gene TRBJ1-4; D uncertain. The germline V gene encodes CDR1 MDHEN and CDR2 SYDVKM. With 3 bases removed from V and 5 bases from J, the gap between germline ends came to 13 bases. CDR3 length: 15 residues. The CDR3 reads CASSLVAAENEKLFF. The CDR3, as DNA: TGTGCCAGCAGTTTGGTCGCGGCAGAGAATGAAAAACTGTTTTTT.

In its sample, this clone was seen once. The chain recombines TRBV7-2 with TRBJ2-1; D may be TRBD2 (6 bases). Germline V CDR1 and CDR2: SGHTA, FQGNSA. V was trimmed by 1 base and J by 3 bases, leaving 10 bases between them. The length of the CDR3 is 15 residues. This CDR3 is CASSLGWGGYNEQFF. In nucleotides, the CDR3 is TGTGCCAGCAGCTTAGGGTGGGGAGGCTACAATGAGCAGTTCTTC.

The V gene is TRBV4-1, the J gene TRBJ2-7, with unresolved D. The CDR3 runs 17 residues. From germline, CDR1 is MGHRA and CDR2 YSYEKL. V was clipped by 1 base and J by 4 bases, with 20 bases between them. The CDR3 protein is CASSQVWTGPQHYEQYF. In nucleotides, the CDR3 is TGCGCCAGCAGCCAAGTTTGGACCGGCCCCCAACATTACGAGCAGTACTTC.

The chain combines TRBV5-6 with TRBJ2-1; a possible D gene is TRBD1 (6 bases). Germline V gives CDR1 SGHDT, CDR2 YYEEEE. The CDR3 has 14 amino acids. Trimming left V 0 bases short and J 9 bases short, with 13 bases between. The CDR3 protein is CASSLVWGQAEQFF. The CDR3 nucleotides are TGTGCCAGCAGCTTGGTCTGGGGGCAGGCTGAGCAGTTCTTC.

The chain combines TRBV5-1 with TRBJ2-3; D is uncertain. Germline CDR1 is SGHRS and CDR2 is YFSETQ. This CDR3 has 15 amino acids. Trimming pared 4 bases from V and 2 bases from J, leaving 14 bases between. For the CDR3, the DNA is TGCGCCAGCAGCCCCACGGTGACCTCCACAGATACGCAGTATTTT. Protein: CASSPTVTSTDTQYF.

V gene TRBV18 combines with J gene TRBJ2-7; unclear D gene. V lost 3 bases and J lost 7, with 10 bases in between. The CDR3 consists of 12 residues. Looked up from germline, CDR1 is KGHSH and CDR2 is LQKENI. CDR3 protein: CASSPKLGEQYF. CDR3 DNA: TGTGCCAGCTCACCGAAACTGGGGGAGCAGTACTTC.